The clone carrying this T cell receptor (beta chain) occurred many times. The sample is drawn from a study of response to subunit inactivated influenza vaccine. TCRdb called the RT-PCR reads again in MiXCR, with one record for every CDR3 protein. The table has 450,000 to 700,000 distinct CDR3 sequences, less than 15% seen once. The sample was PBMCs from blood, taken about 13 days after vaccination. The TCR was taken from a man aged 50-59 years who received an inactivated influenza vaccine.

This CDR3 is CASSLHTGELFF. In nucleotides, the CDR3 is TGTGCCAGCAGCTTACACACCGGGGAGCTGTTTTTT. The chain links TRBV12-3 or TRBV12-4 to TRBJ2-2; D call uncertain. V was cut by 6 bases and J by 3 bases, with 5 bases left in between. The CDR3 consists of 12 residues.